The 9 T cell receptor beta chains reported below all come from one sample, sequenced in a study of tumor and adjacent non-tumor tissue in lung cancer (dated by TCRdb to the late 2010s). Preparation of the library involved multiplex PCR. Data came from an Illumina HiSeq 2500. Following protocols modified from ARM-PCR, the researchers constructed TCRbeta libraries through three rounds of nested PCR with primers (Table S4). TCRdb trimmed public reads at Q25 via fastp, called clones via MiXCR and kept in-frame beta chains. Under each unique CDR3 protein, matching rows form one entry showing the most common genes and DNA. The sample data list roughly 70,000 distinct CDR3 sequences, and around 70% of these were observed just once. The ten most abundant clones make up around a quarter of the sample. RNA was isolated from bulk, unsorted tissue, and RNA quality was assessed with a NanoDrop ND-1000 and an Agilent 2100. Normal lung samples were distant non-tumor tissue taken more than 3 cm from the tumor edge.

Sequencing was carried out using distant non-tumor lung tissue. Source of these receptors: a woman between 45 and 60 years old with non-small cell lung cancer.

Remarks on this clonotype: This sequence may be a read error, since a much larger clone differs from it by one base. The genes are TRBV12-3 or TRBV12-4 and TRBJ2-1; TRBD1 matches 7 bases. This CDR3 region has 14 residues. The CDR3 here is CDSSPPGQMYEQFF. CDR3 DNA sequence: TGTGACAGCAGTCCACCGGGACAGATGTATGAGCAGTTCTTC.

About this clonotype itself: At one end the junction does not follow the germline gene, possibly because of a read error. V and J are TRBV11-3 and TRBJ2-1; 7 positions match TRBD2. Germline V gene lookup returns CDR1 SGHNT and CDR2 YENEEA. This CDR3 has 14 amino acids. CDR3 protein: CARSLVGGESEQSF. The CDR3 region has the DNA TGTGCCAGAAGCTTAGTGGGAGGGGAGAGTGAGCAGTCCTTC.

The V and J genes are TRBV28 and TRBJ2-3; TRBD2 matches 7 bases. The junction had 6 bases not matched to a gene; V was cut back by 8 bases and J by 1 base. Germline CDR1 reads MDHEN; CDR2 reads SYDVKM. The CDR3 sequence is 14 residues long. The DNA for the CDR3 is TGTGCCAGCTTGGGAGGGTACGGCACAGATACGCAGTATTTT. Translated: CASLGGYGTDTQYF.

This clonotype was seen more than once but under ten times. V gene TRBV5-1 combines with J gene TRBJ2-7; 10 bases agree with TRBD1. The CDR3 is 15 amino acids. The V gene end was trimmed by 2 bases and the J gene end by 2 bases; junction bases not matched to a gene: 4. Germline lookup yields CDR1 SGHRS and CDR2 YFSETQ. The CDR3 spells CASSLHGTGAYEQYF. In nucleotides, the CDR3 is TGCGCCAGCAGCTTACACGGGACAGGGGCCTACGAGCAGTACTTC. Using reference TRBV5-1 and TRBJ2-7 for the parts outside the CDR3, the full variable domain is KAGVTQTPRYLIKTRGQQVTLSCSPISGHRSVSWYQQTPGQGLQFLFEYFSETQRNKGNFPGRFSGRQFSNSRSEMNVSTLELGDSALYLCASSLHGTGAYEQYFGPGTRLTVT.

This clonotype was seen repeatedly, ten times or more. The genes are TRBV20-1 and TRBJ1-2; D is uncertain. CDR3 length equals 14 residues. Trimming took off 2 bases at V and 0 bases at J, with 10 bases between the two ends. Germline CDR1 is DFQATT and CDR2 is SNEGSKA (reference sequence). The CDR3 coding sequence is TGCAGTGCTAGAAACAGTATAGCTAACTATGGCTACACCTTC. Encoded protein: CSARNSIANYGYTF.

J is TRBJ2-1 and V is TRBV6-1; tentatively, D is TRBD1 (6 bases). The CDR3 contains 16 residues. Germline CDR1 and CDR2: MNHNS and SASEGT. Between the trimmed V and J ends, which lost 1 base and 1 base, there was a span of 11 bases. The CDR3 sequence: CASSEGDGTSYNEQFF. The CDR3 nucleotides read TGTGCCAGCAGTGAAGGGGACGGGACATCCTACAATGAGCAGTTCTTC.

The J gene is TRBJ1-5, the V gene TRBV6-1; tentative D call: TRBD1 (5 bases). The CDR3 sequence is 16 residues long. Germline CDR1 and CDR2: MNHNS and SASEGT. V was clipped by 10 bases and J by 0 bases, with 19 bases between them. CDR3 amino acids: CATQKQDGLSNQPQHF. CDR3 in DNA: TGTGCCACCCAGAAACAGGACGGGCTTAGCAATCAGCCCCAGCATTTT.

Points on this clonotype: Because the CDR3 is missing its conserved closing phenylalanine or tryptophan, this is likely a read error. The J gene is TRBJ2-3, the V gene TRBV11-1, with no clear D. The CDR3 has 14 amino acids. Germline lookup yields CDR1 SGHAT and CDR2 FQDESV (reference sequence). The CDR3 nucleotides read TGTGCCAGCAGATTAGTGACCGGGACAGATACGCAGTATTAT. Encoded protein: CASRLVTGTDTQYY.

The chain joins TRBV10-3 to TRBJ2-2; no clear D. The CDR3 sequence is 14 residues long. V shed 0 bases and J shed 17 bases, with 19 bases lying between them. Germline V gene data show CDR1 as ENHRY and CDR2 as SYGVKD. The CDR3 loop reads CAISESMADEVLFF. In DNA, the CDR3 is TGTGCCATCAGTGAGTCGATGGCAGACGAGGTGCTATTTTTT.